This is a list of T cell receptor beta chains from one sample in a study of T-cell reconstitution after alpha-beta-depleted transplantation in children. A single record per CDR3 protein comes from TCRdb applying MiXCR to the PCR reads. The sample contains more than 400,000 distinct CDR3 sequences, over 40% of which appear only once. The source was PBMCs, collected before TCRalphabeta/CD19-depleted stem cell transplant. These receptors were obtained from a girl aged 2 to 10 with aplastic anemia, due to receive a stem cell transplant. Each CDR3 is given with its conserved first and last residue. The D gene is left open where the match is weak. The listing skips clone size in some rows; elsewhere it reads once, few, many or a size class.

d_call j_call v_call clone_size cdr3_length cdr3_aa cdr3_nt
NA TRBJ2-5 TRBV24-1 many 13 CATSDGQSETQYF TGTGCCACCAGTGACGGACAATCAGAGACCCAGTACTTC
TRBD1 TRBJ2-7 TRBV28 NA 14 CASSVTGTGGEQYF TGTGCCAGCAGCGTAACCGGGACAGGGGGCGAGCAGTACTTC
NA TRBJ2-1 TRBV7-2 NA 13 CASSLSLFGEQFF TGTGCCAGCAGCTTATCCTTGTTTGGCGAGCAGTTCTTC
TRBD1 TRBJ2-7 TRBV7-9 few 15 CASNAVATGAYEQYF TGTGCCAGCAACGCCGTCGCGACAGGGGCCTACGAGCAGTACTTC
NA TRBJ1-1 TRBV24-1 many 12 CATSDSDTEAFF TGTGCCACCAGTGATTCGGACACTGAAGCTTTCTTT
TRBD1 TRBJ1-5 TRBV20-1 few 15 CSARVGGQAAPPQHF TGCAGTGCTAGAGTGGGAGGACAGGCGGCCCCGCCCCAGCATTTT
NA TRBJ1-1 TRBV12-3/TRBV12-4 few 12 CASSLLPGEAFF TGTGCCAGCAGTTTATTACCGGGTGAAGCTTTCTTT
NA TRBJ2-7 TRBV30 NA 13 CAWSDFWGAEQYF TGTGCCTGGAGTGATTTTTGGGGTGCCGAGCAGTACTTC
TRBD2 TRBJ2-1 TRBV5-1 NA 16 CASSPTSGLPFTEQFF TGCGCCAGCAGCCCAACTAGCGGCCTACCCTTCACTGAGCAGTTCTTC
NA TRBJ2-4 TRBV11-2 few 14 CASSLGSPKNIQYF TGTGCCAGCAGCTTAGGGTCCCCCAAAAACATTCAGTACTTC
NA TRBJ2-1 TRBV7-3 NA 16 CASSPKGDWRYDEQFF TGTGCCAGCAGCCCCAAGGGGGACTGGAGATACGATGAGCAGTTCTTC